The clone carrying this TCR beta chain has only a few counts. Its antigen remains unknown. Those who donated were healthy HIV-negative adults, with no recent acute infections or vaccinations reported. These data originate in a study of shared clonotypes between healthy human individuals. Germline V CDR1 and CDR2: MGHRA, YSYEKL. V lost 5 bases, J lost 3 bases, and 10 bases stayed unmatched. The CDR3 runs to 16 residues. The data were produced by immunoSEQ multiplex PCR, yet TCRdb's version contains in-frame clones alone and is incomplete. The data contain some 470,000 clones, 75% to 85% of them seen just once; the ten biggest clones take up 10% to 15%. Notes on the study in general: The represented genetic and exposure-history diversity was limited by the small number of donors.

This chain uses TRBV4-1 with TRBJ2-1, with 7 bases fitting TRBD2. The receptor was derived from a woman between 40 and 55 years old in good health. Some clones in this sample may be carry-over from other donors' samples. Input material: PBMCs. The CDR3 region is CASSGLGTGSYNEQFF. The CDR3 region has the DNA TGCGCCAGCAGCGGACTAGGAACTGGAAGCTACAATGAGCAGTTCTTC.